This TCR beta chain was captured in a study of blood T cell repertoires in COVID-19. In terms of age and location, participants ranged from about 18 to 95 years and lived in about 25 US areas. This clone was recorded once. Assay: immunoSEQ multiplex PCR; the TCRdb copy retains only in-frame clones and omits some. The table records just over 80,000 clones, roughly 89% of them present only once. Germline V lookup: CDR1 LNHDA, CDR2 SQIVND (reference sequence). The CDR3 covers 16 residues. The J segment lost 3 bases and the V segment lost 5 bases, leaving 11 bases of the junction unmatched. The source of this sequence is a woman aged 50 to 60 with acute COVID-19. The rearrangement uses TRBV19 and TRBJ2-3; 7 nucleotides line up with TRBD2. Sequences were obtained from PBMCs or T cells enriched from blood (not recorded which). CDR3 coding DNA: TGTGCCAGTAGTTTATGGGCGGGAGTCCGGACAGATACGCAGTATTTT. As protein: CASSLWAGVRTDTQYF.